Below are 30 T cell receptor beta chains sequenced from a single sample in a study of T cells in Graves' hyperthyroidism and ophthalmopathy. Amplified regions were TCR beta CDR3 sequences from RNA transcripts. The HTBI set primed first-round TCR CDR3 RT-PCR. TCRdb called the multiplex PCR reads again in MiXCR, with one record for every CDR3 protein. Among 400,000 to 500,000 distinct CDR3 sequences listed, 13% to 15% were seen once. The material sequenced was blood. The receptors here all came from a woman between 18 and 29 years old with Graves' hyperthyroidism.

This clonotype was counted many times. CDR3 sequence: CASSLDVPPEAFF. The CDR3 DNA is TGCGCCAGCAGCTTGGATGTCCCCCCTGAAGCTTTCTTT. The chain joins TRBV5-1 to TRBJ1-1; unclear D gene. V lost 0 bases, J lost 6 bases, and 9 bases lay in between. The CDR3 consists of 13 residues. CDR1 and CDR2 (germline): SGHRS, YFSETQ. Variable domain in full (rest from reference TRBV5-1 and TRBJ1-1): KAGVTQTPRYLIKTRGQQVTLSCSPISGHRSVSWYQQTPGQGLQFLFEYFSETQRNKGNFPGRFSGRQFSNSRSEMNVSTLELGDSALYLCASSLDVPPEAFFGQGTRLTVV.

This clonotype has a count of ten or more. This CDR3 reads CASSVTQSYEQYV. CDR3 DNA: TGTGCCAGCAGTGTGACTCAGTCCTACGAGCAGTACGTC. This chain connects TRBV6-1 to TRBJ2-7; D ambiguous. CDR1 MNHNS and CDR2 SASEGT come from the germline V gene. This CDR3 has 13 amino acids. V shed 4 bases and J shed 1 base, with 8 bases lying between them.

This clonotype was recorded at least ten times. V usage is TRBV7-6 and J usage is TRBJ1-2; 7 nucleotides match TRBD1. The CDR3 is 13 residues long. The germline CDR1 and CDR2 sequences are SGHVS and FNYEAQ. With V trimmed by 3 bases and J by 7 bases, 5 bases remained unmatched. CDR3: CASSLDRTGGYTF. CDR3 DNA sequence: TGTGCCAGCAGCTTGGACAGGACGGGTGGCTACACCTTC.

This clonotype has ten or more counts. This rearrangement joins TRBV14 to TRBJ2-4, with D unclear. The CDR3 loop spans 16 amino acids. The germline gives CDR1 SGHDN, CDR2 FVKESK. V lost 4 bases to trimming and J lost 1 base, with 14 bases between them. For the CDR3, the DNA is TGTGCCAGCAGCCCGCTGACGATGCCGGCCAAAAACATTCAGTACTTC. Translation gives CASSPLTMPAKNIQYF.

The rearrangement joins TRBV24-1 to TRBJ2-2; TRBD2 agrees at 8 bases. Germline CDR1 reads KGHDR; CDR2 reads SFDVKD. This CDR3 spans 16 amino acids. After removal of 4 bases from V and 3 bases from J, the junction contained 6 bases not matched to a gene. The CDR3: CATSDERRGDTGELFF. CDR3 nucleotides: TGTGCCACCAGTGACGAACGGCGGGGGGACACCGGGGAGCTGTTTTTT.

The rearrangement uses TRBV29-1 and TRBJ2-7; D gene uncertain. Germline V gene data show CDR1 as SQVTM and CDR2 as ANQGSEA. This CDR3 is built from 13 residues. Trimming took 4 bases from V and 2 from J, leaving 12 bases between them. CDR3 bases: TGCAGCGTTGCTGTCGGACGGACCTACGAGCAGTACTTC. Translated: CSVAVGRTYEQYF.

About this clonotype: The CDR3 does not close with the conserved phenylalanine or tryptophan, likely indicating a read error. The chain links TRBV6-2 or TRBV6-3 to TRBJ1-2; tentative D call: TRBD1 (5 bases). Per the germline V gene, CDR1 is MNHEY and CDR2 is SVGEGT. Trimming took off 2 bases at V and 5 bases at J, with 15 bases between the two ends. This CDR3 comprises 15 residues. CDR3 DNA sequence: TGTGCCAGCAGTTACGGAATGGGCGGGGGTTATGGCTACACCCTC. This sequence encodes CASSYGMGGGYGYTL.

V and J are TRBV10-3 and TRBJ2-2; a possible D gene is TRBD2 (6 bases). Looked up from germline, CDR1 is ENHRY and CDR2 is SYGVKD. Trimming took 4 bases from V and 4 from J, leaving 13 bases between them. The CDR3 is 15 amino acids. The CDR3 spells CAISGAGWGTGELFF. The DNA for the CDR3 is TGTGCCATCAGTGGTGCGGGGTGGGGCACCGGGGAGCTGTTTTTT.

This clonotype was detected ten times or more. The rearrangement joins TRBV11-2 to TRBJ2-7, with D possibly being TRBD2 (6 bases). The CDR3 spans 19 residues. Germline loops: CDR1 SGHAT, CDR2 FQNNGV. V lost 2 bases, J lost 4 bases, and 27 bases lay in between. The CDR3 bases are TGTGCCAGCAGCTTAAAGAGGATGAGGAACGACGGGGGTCTTTACGAGCAGTACGTC. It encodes CASSLKRMRNDGGLYEQYV.

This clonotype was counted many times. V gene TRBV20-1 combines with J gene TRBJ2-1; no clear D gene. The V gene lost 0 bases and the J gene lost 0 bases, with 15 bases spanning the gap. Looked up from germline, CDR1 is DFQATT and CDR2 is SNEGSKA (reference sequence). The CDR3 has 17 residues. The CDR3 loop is CSAREVVSISSYNEQFF. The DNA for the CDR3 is TGCAGTGCTAGAGAGGTCGTGTCGATTAGCTCCTACAATGAGCAGTTCTTC.

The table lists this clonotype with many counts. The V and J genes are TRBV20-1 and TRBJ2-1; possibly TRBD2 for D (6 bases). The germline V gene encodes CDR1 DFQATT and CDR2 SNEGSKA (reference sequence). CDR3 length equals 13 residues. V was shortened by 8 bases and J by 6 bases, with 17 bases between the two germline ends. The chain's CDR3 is CSKLGSGVNEQFF. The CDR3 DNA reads TGCAGTAAGCTAGGTTCGGGGGTCAATGAGCAGTTCTTC.

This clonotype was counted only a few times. The CDR3 sequence: CSVERAYDQFF. CDR3 DNA: TGCAGCGTTGAAAGGGCCTACGATCAGTTCTTC. The gene calls are TRBV29-1 and TRBJ2-7; D call uncertain. The tail of the sequence fits TRBJ2-1 better, so the J call may be wrong. This CDR3 is 11 amino acids long. Per the germline V gene, CDR1 is SQVTM and CDR2 is ANQGSEA.

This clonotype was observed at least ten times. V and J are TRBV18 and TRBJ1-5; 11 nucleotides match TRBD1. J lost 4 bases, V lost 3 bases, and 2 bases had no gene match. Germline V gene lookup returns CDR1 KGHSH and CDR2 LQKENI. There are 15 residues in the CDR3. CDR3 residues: CASSPGQGANQPQHF. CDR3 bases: TGTGCCAGCTCACCCGGACAGGGGGCTAATCAGCCCCAGCATTTT.

The CDR3 nucleotides are TGCGCCAGCAGCCAAGGGGGTCTCGAGTCAGGGACCTATGGCTACACCTTC. Residues: CASSQGGLESGTYGYTF. The chain links TRBV4-1 to TRBJ1-2; D is perhaps TRBD1 (5 bases). CDR3 length: 17 residues. V lost 1 base and J lost 4, with 19 bases in between. The germline V gene has CDR1 MGHRA and CDR2 YSYEKL.

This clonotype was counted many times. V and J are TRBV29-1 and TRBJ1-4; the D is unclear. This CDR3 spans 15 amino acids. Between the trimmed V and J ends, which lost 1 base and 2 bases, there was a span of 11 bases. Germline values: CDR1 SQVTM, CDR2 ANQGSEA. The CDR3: CSVEGQVGTNEKLFF. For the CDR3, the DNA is TGCAGCGTTGAAGGGCAGGTCGGGACTAATGAAAAACTGTTTTTT.

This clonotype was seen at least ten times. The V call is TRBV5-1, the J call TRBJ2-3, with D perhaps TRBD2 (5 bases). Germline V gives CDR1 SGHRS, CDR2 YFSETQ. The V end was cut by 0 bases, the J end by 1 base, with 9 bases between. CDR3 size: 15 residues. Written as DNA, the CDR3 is TGCGCCAGCAGCTTGGAAAGCGGAGGCACAGATACGCAGTATTTT. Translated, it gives CASSLESGGTDTQYF.

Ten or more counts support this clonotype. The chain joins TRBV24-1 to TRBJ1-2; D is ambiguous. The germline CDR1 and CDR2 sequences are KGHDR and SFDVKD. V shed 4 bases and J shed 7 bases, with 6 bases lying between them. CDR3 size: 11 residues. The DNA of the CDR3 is TGTGCCACCAGTGACTCGGGTGGCTACACCTTC. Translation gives CATSDSGGYTF.

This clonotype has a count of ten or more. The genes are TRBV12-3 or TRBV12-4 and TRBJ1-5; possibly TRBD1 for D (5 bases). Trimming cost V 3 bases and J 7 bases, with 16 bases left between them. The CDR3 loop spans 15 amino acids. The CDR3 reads CASSFGQGVGQPQHF. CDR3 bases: TGTGCCAGCAGTTTCGGGCAGGGTGTTGGGCAGCCCCAGCATTTT.

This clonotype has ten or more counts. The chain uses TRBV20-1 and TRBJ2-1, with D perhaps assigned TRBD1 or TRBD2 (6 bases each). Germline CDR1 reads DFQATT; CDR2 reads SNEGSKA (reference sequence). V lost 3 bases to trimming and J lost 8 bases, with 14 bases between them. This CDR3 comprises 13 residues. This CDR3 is CSARNMGGDEQFF. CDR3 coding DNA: TGCAGTGCTAGGAATATGGGGGGCGATGAGCAGTTCTTC.

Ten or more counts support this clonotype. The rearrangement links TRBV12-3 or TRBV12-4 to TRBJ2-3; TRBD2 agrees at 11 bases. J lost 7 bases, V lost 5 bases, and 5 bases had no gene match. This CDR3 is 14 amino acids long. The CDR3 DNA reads TGTGCCAGCAGTCTTAGCGGGAGGGTAAATACGCAGTATTTT. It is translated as CASSLSGRVNTQYF.

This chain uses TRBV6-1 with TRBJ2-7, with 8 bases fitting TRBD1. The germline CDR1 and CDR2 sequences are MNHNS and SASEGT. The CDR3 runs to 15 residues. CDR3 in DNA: TGTGCCAGCAGTGAACCGGGACAGGCCTCCCACGAGCAGTACGTC. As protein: CASSEPGQASHEQYV.

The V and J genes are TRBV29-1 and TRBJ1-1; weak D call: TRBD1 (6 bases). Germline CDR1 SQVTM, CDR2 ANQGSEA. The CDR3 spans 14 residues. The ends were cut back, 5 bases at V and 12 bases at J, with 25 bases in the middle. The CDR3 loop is CSVSDRRAPPETFF. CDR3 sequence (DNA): TGCAGCGTTTCCGACAGGCGAGCTCCACCCGAAACTTTCTTT. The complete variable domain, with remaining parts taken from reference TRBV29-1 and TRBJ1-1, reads SAVISQKPSRDICQRGTSLTIQCQVDSQVTMMFWYRQQPGQSLTLIATANQGSEATYESGFVIDKFPISRPNLTFSTLTVSNMSPEDSSIYLCSVSDRRAPPETFFGQGTRLTVV.

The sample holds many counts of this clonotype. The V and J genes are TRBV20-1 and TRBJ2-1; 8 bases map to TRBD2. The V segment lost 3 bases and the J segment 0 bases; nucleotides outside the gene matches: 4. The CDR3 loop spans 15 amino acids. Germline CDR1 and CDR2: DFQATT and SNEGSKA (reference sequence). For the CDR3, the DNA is TGCAGTGCTAGTAAACGGGGGGGCTCCTACAATGAGCAGTTCTTC. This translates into CSASKRGGSYNEQFF.

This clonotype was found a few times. The CDR3 protein is CSVVEQGAGPGRLSGANVLTF. CDR3 bases: TGCAGCGTTGTAGAACAGGGGGCAGGACCGGGAAGACTCTCTGGGGCCAACGTCCTGACTTTC. The chain employs TRBV29-1 and TRBJ2-6; 9 nucleotides align to TRBD1. Germline V gives CDR1 SQVTM, CDR2 ANQGSEA. Trimming at V came to 4 bases and at J to 0 bases, leaving 19 bases not matched to a gene. The CDR3 extends over 21 amino acids.

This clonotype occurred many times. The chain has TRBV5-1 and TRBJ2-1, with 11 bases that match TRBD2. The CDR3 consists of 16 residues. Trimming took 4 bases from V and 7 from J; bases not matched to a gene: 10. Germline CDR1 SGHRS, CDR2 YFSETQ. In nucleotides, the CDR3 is TGCGCCAGCAGCCAGCTAGCGGGAGGCCGGGGGAATGAGCAGTTCTTC. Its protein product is CASSQLAGGRGNEQFF. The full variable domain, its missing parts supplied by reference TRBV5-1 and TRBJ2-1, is KAGVTQTPRYLIKTRGQQVTLSCSPISGHRSVSWYQQTPGQGLQFLFEYFSETQRNKGNFPGRFSGRQFSNSRSEMNVSTLELGDSALYLCASSQLAGGRGNEQFFGPGTRLTVL.

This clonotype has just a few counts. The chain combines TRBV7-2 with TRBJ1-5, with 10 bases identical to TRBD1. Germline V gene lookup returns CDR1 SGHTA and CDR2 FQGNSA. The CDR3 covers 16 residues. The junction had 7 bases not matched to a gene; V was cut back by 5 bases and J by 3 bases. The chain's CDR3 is CASSQGTGAINQPQHF. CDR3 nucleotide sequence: TGTGCCAGCAGCCAAGGGACAGGGGCGATCAATCAGCCCCAGCATTTT. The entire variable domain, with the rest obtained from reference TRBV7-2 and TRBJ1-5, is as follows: GAGVSQSPSNKVTEKGKDVELRCDPISGHTALYWYRQSLGQGLEFLIYFQGNSAPDKSGLPSDRFSAERTGGSVSTLTIQRTQQEDSAVYLCASSQGTGAINQPQHFGDGTRLSIL.

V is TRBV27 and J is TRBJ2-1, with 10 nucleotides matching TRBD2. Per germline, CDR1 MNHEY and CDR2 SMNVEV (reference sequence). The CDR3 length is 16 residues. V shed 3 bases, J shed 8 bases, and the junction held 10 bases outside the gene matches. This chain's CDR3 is CASSFLRASGSDEQFF. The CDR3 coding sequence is TGTGCCAGCAGTTTTCTCCGCGCTAGCGGGAGCGATGAGCAGTTCTTC.

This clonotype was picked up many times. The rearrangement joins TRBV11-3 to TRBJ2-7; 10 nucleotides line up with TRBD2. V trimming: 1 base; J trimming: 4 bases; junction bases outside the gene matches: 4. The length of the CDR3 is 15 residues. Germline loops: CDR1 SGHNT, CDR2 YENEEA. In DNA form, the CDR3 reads TGTGCCAGCAGCTTAGGGGGACTAGCGTCTTACGAGCAGTACTTC. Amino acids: CASSLGGLASYEQYF.

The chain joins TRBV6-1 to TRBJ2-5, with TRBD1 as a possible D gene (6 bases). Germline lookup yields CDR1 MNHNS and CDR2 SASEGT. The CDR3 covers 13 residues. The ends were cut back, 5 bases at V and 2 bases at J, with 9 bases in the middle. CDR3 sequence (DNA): TGTGCCAGCAGTCGGGACATACAAGAGACCCAGTACTTC. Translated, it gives CASSRDIQETQYF.

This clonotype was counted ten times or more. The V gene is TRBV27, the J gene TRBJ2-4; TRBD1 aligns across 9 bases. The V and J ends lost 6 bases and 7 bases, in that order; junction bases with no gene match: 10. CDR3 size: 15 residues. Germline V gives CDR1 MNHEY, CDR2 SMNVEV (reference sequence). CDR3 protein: CASRLGTGWQNIQYF. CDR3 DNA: TGTGCCAGCAGACTAGGGACAGGGTGGCAGAACATTCAGTACTTC.